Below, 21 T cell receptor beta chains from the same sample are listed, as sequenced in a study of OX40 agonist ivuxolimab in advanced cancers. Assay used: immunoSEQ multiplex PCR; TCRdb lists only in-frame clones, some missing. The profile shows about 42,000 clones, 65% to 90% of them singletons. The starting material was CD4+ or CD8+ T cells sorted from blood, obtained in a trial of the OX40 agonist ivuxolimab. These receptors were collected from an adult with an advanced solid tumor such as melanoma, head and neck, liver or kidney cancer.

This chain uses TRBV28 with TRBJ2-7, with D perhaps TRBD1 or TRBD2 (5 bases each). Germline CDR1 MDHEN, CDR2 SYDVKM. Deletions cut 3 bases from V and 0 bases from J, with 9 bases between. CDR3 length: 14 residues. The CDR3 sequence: CASSFGGDSYEQYF. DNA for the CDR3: TGTGCCAGCAGTTTTGGGGGTGACTCCTACGAGCAGTACTTC.

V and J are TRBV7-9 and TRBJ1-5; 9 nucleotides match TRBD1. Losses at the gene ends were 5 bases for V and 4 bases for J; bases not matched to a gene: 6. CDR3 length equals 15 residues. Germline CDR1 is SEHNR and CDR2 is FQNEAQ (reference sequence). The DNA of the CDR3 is TGTGCCAGCAGCCCAACCGGGACAGGGAATCAGCCCCAGCATTTT. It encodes CASSPTGTGNQPQHF.

This CDR3 reads CASSLSGGRTDTQYF. DNA for the CDR3: TGTGCCAGCAGCTTATCCGGGGGGCGGACAGATACGCAGTATTTT. The chain couples TRBV7-6 to TRBJ2-3, with D possibly being TRBD2 (7 bases). Germline V gene data show CDR1 as SGHVS and CDR2 as FNYEAQ. The CDR3 extends over 15 amino acids. Trimming cost V 2 bases and J 3 bases, with 12 bases left between them.

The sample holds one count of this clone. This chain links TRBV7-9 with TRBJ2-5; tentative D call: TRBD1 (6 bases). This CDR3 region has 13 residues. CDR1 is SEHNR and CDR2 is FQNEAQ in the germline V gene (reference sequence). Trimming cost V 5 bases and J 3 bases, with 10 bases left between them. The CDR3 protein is CASSPRTEETQYF. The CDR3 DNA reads TGTGCCAGCAGCCCTCGGACAGAAGAGACCCAGTACTTC.

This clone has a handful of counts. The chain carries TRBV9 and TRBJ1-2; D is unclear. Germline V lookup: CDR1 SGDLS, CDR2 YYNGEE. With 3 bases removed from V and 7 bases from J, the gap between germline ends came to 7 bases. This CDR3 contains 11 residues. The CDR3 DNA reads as TGTGCCAGCAGCGATCGATCTGGCTACACCTTC. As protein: CASSDRSGYTF.

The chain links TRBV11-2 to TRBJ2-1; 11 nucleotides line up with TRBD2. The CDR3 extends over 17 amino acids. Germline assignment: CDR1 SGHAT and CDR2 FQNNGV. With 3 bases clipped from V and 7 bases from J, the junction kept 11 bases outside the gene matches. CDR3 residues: CASSFRGGTSGLNEQFF. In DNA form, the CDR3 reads TGTGCCAGCAGCTTTCGGGGCGGGACTAGCGGCTTAAATGAGCAGTTCTTC.

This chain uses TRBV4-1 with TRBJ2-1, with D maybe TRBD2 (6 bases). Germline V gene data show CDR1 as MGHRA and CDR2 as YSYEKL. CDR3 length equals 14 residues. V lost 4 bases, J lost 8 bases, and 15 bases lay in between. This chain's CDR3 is CASSLAAGSHEQFF. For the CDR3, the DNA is TGCGCCAGCAGCCTAGCGGCAGGGTCCCATGAGCAGTTCTTC.

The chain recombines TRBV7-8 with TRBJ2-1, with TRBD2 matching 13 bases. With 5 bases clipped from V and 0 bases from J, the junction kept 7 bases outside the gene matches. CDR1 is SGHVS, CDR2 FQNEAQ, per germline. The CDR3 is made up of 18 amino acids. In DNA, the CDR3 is TGTGCCAGCAGCCCAGGGACTAGCGGGGCCCGCTCCTACAATGAGCAGTTCTTC. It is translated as CASSPGTSGARSYNEQFF.

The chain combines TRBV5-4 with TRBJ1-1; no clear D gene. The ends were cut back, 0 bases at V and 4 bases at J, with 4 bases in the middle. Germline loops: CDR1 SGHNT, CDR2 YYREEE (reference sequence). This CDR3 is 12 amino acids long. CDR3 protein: CASSLASTEAFF. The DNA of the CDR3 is TGTGCCAGCAGCTTGGCGAGCACTGAAGCTTTCTTT.

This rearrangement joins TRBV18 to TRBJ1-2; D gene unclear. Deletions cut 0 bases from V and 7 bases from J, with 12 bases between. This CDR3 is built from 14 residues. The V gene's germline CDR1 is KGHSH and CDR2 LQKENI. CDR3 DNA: TGTGCCAGCTCACCACCCGCGGGCCGGGGTGGCTACACCTTC. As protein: CASSPPAGRGGYTF.

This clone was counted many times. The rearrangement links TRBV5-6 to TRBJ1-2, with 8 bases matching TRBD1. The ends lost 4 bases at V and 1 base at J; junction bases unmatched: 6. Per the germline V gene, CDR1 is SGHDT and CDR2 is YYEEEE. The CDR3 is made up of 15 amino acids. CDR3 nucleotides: TGTGCCAGCAGCACCCCGGGACAGGTTAACTATGGCTACACCTTC. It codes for CASSTPGQVNYGYTF.

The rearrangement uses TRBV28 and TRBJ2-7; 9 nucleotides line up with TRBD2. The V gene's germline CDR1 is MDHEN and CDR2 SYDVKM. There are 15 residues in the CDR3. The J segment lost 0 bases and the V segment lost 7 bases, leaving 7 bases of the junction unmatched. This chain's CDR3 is CASTALAGFSYEQYF. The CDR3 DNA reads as TGTGCCAGCACCGCCCTAGCGGGATTCTCCTACGAGCAGTACTTC. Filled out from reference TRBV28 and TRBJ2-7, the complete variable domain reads DVKVTQSSRYLVKRTGEKVFLECVQDMDHENMFWYRQDPGLGLRLIYFSYDVKMKEKGDIPEGYSVSREKKERFSLILESASTNQTSMYLCASTALAGFSYEQYFGPGTRLTVT.

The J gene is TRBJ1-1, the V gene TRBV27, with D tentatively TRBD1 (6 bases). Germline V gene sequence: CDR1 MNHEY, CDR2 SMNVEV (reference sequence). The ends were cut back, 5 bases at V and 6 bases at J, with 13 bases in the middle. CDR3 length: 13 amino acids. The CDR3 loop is CASSLTGLAEAFF. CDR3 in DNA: TGTGCCAGCAGTCTAACAGGGTTAGCTGAAGCTTTCTTT.

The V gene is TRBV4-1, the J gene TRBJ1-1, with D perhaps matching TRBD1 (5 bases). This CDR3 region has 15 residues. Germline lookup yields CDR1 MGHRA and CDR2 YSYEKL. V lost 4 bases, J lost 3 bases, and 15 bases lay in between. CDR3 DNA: TGCGCCAGCAGCCGCCCCGCGGGACTTCACACTGAAGCTTTCTTT. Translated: CASSRPAGLHTEAFF.

CDR3 region: CSAQNEKLFF. The CDR3 DNA reads as TGCAGTGCCCAAAATGAAAAACTGTTTTTT. The chain uses TRBV20-1 and TRBJ1-4; unclear D gene. This CDR3 is built from 10 residues. V dropped 6 bases and J dropped 5 bases, with 4 bases sitting between them. Germline V CDR1 and CDR2: DFQATT, SNEGSKA (reference sequence).

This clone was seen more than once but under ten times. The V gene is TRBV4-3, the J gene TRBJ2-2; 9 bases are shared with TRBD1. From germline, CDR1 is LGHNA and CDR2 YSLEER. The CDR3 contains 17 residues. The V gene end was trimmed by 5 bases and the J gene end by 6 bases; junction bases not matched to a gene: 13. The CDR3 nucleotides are TGCGCCAGCAGCTCCACCCCCGGGACAGGGATGGCCGGGGAGCTGTTTTTT. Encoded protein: CASSSTPGTGMAGELFF.

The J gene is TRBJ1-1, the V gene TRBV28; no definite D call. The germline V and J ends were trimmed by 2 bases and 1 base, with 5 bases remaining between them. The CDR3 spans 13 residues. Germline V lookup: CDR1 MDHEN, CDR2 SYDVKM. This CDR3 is CASSLARNTEAFF. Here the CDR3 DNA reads TGTGCCAGCAGTTTAGCCAGGAACACTGAAGCTTTCTTT.

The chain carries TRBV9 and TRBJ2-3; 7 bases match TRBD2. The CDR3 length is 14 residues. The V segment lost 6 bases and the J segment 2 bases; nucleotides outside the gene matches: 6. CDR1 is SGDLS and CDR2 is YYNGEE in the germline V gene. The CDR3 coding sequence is TGTGCCAGCACCCCCGGGAGGTTCACAGATACGCAGTATTTT. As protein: CASTPGRFTDTQYF.

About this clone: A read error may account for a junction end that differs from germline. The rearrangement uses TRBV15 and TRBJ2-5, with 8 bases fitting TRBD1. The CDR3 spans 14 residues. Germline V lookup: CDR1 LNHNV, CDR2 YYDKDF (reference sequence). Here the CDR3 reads CATSGDRGRETQYF. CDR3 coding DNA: TGTGCCACCAGCGGAGACAGGGGCAGGGAGACCCAGTACTTC.

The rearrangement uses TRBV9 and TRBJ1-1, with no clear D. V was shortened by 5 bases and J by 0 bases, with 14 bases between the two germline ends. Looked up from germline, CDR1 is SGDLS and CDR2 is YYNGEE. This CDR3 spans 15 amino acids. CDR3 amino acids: CASSPELMLNTEAFF. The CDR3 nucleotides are TGTGCCAGCAGTCCTGAGCTTATGTTGAACACTGAAGCTTTCTTT. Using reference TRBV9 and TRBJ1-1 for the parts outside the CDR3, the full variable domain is DSGVTQTPKHLITATGQRVTLRCSPRSGDLSVYWYQQSLDQGLQFLIQYYNGEERAKGNILERFSAQQFPDLHSELNLSSLELGDSALYFCASSPELMLNTEAFFGQGTRLTVV.

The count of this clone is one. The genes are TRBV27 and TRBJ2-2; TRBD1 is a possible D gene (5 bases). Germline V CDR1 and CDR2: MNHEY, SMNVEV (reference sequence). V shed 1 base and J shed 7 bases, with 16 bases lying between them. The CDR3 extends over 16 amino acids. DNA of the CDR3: TGTGCCAGCAGTTTATTCGCCAGGGCAGTGGGCGGGGAGCTGTTTTTT. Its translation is CASSLFARAVGGELFF.